The clone carrying this TCR beta chain was seen a few times. Its antigen is currently unknown. The V gene lost 0 bases and the J gene lost 8 bases, with 13 bases spanning the gap. Per germline, CDR1 SGHVS and CDR2 FQNEAQ. CDR3 length equals 14 residues. The record originates from a study of CD8 T cells in ankylosing spondylitis. TCRdb itself ran the 5' RACE reads through MiXCR, one entry per CDR3 protein. The table records about 36,000 distinct CDR3 sequences, 11% of them present only once. Regarding the study as a whole: A motif of eight highly homologous TCR beta variants was seen as apparently characteristic of ankylosing spondylitis blood.

The TCR originated in a male donor with ankylosing spondylitis. Sequenced material: synovial fluid, either unsorted or a sorted T cell fraction (not recorded which). V is TRBV7-8 and J is TRBJ1-2, with no clear D. The CDR3 loop reads CASSLAVADVGYTF. CDR3 in DNA: TGTGCCAGCAGCTTAGCCGTGGCCGACGTAGGCTACACCTTC.